Each of the 29 T cell receptor beta chains below was sequenced from the same sample in a study of blood T cell repertoires in COVID-19 (dated by TCRdb to 2019 to 2021). Library preparation used the immunoSEQ multiplex PCR assay. TCRdb's version of the immuneACCESS table is confined to in-frame rearrangements and falls short of the full clone set. An unresolved V gene accounts for under half of the shortfall where checked; the remainder is of unknown origin. This sample is represented by some 340,000 clones; 85% of them were singletons. The ten most abundant clones make up around 3.4% of the sample. The sample comprised peripheral blood. The receptors were gathered from a woman under 30 with acute or convalescent COVID-19.

The CDR3 sequence: CADKLAGHTIYF. CDR3 sequence (DNA): TGTGCCGATAAGCTAGCAGGCCACACCATATATTTT. The V call is TRBV2, the J call TRBJ1-3; D ambiguous. The V and J ends lost 11 bases and 8 bases respectively, with 16 bases between them. CDR1 is SNHLY and CDR2 is FYNNEI in the germline V gene. The CDR3 loop spans 12 amino acids. Full variable domain (rest looked up from reference TRBV2 and TRBJ1-3): EPEVTQTPSHQVTQMGQEVILRCVPISNHLYFYWYRQILGQKVEFLVSFYNNEISEKSEIFDDQFSVERPDGSNFTLKIRSTKLEDSAMYFCADKLAGHTIYFGEGSWLTVV.

The chain joins TRBV21-1 to TRBJ2-3; the table's TRBD2 call for D was not verified on the DNA. TRBV21-1 is termed a pseudogene. The CDR3 loop spans 17 amino acids. The CDR3 region has the DNA TGTGCCAGCAGCACTGGGGCACTAGCGGGGATGGCAGATACGCAGTATTTT. It is translated as CASSTGALAGMADTQYF.

V is TRBV6-5 and J is TRBJ1-5; unclear D gene. This CDR3 comprises 13 residues. Germline CDR1 reads MNHEY; CDR2 reads SVGAGI. Trimming pared 6 bases from V and 6 bases from J, leaving 12 bases between. The CDR3 protein is CASSPDNLQPQHF. DNA for the CDR3: TGTGCCAGCAGCCCCGACAACCTTCAGCCCCAGCATTTT.

In regard to this clone: The same CDR3 can be traced to other DNA sequences in this sample. The CDR3 spells CASSQGTGGYEQYF. In nucleotides, the CDR3 is TGTGCCAGCAGCCAGGGGACAGGGGGCTACGAGCAGTACTTC. The chain is built from TRBV3-1 (or the pseudogene TRBV3-2) and TRBJ2-7; TRBD1 aligns across 11 bases. With V trimmed by 3 bases and J by 3 bases, 1 base remained unmatched. The CDR3 is made up of 14 amino acids. Germline V lookup: CDR1 LGHDT, CDR2 YNNKEL (reference sequence).

This chain joins TRBV24-1 and TRBJ2-7, with TRBD1 as a possible D gene (5 bases). CDR1 is KGHDR and CDR2 is SFDVKD in the germline V gene. The CDR3 consists of 16 residues. V was shortened by 4 bases and J by 5 bases, with 20 bases between the two germline ends. The CDR3: CATSELTVSHADEQYF. In nucleotides, the CDR3 is TGTGCCACCAGTGAACTGACAGTTTCCCATGCCGACGAGCAGTACTTC.

The genes are TRBV6-5 and TRBJ2-7; TRBD2 matches at 7 bases. After removal of 3 bases from V and 7 bases from J, the junction contained 9 bases not matched to a gene. This CDR3 contains 14 residues. The germline gives CDR1 MNHEY, CDR2 SVGAGI. DNA for the CDR3: TGTGCCAGCAGTTATCCTGGGGGAGGGAGTGAGCAGTACTTC. It translates to CASSYPGGGSEQYF.

The chain is built from TRBV6-5 and TRBJ1-1, with unresolved D. From germline, CDR1 is MNHEY and CDR2 SVGAGI. Trimming stripped 7 bases from V and 1 base from J, with 10 bases between. The CDR3 runs to 13 residues. For the CDR3, the DNA is TGTGCCAGCACTACCCTTTGGAACACTGAAGCTTTCTTT. It translates to CASTTLWNTEAFF.

The gene calls are TRBV28 and TRBJ1-1, with 7 bases identical to TRBD1. The germline gives CDR1 MDHEN, CDR2 SYDVKM. This CDR3 has 16 residues. Trimming removed 3 bases from V and 0 bases from J; junction bases left unmatched: 7. CDR3 region: CASSFRRGAMNTEAFF. Written as DNA, the CDR3 is TGTGCCAGCAGTTTCCGCAGGGGGGCTATGAACACTGAAGCTTTCTTT.

The CDR3 loop is CASSQQNTQGHTIYF. Written as DNA, the CDR3 is TGCGCCAGCAGCCAACAAAATACACAGGGCCACACCATATATTTT. V gene TRBV4-1 combines with J gene TRBJ1-3, with TRBD1 as a possible D gene (6 bases). Germline lookup yields CDR1 MGHRA and CDR2 YSYEKL. This CDR3 contains 15 residues. V shed 2 bases and J shed 8 bases, with 16 bases lying between them.

The V gene is TRBV27, the J gene TRBJ1-1; tentatively, D is TRBD1 (5 bases). This CDR3 spans 16 amino acids. Germline assignment: CDR1 MNHEY and CDR2 SMNVEV (reference sequence). V lost 4 bases, J lost 0 bases, and 15 bases lay in between. In DNA form, the CDR3 reads TGTGCCAGCAGTTCCTGGGGCCAGAGCATGAACACTGAAGCTTTCTTT. Translated: CASSSWGQSMNTEAFF.

The gene calls are TRBV11-2 and TRBJ2-1, with 8 bases that match TRBD1. Germline CDR1 reads SGHAT; CDR2 reads FQNNGV. This CDR3 has 14 amino acids. Germline trimming cut 5 bases from V and 5 bases from J; bases unmatched to any gene: 5. Written as DNA, the CDR3 is TGTGCCAGCAGCCGGGGACAGGTTAACAATGAGCAGTTCTTC. Amino acids: CASSRGQVNNEQFF.

The V call is TRBV14, the J call TRBJ1-1, with 7 bases matching TRBD1. Germline V gene sequence: CDR1 SGHDN, CDR2 FVKESK. This CDR3 is built from 14 residues. After removal of 3 bases from V and 5 bases from J, the junction contained 6 bases not matched to a gene. CDR3 region: CASSQATRGTEAFF. The CDR3 DNA reads TGTGCCAGCAGCCAGGCGACCAGGGGGACTGAAGCTTTCTTT.

The V gene is TRBV29-1, the J gene TRBJ1-5; D uncertain. The CDR3 covers 13 residues. CDR1 SQVTM and CDR2 ANQGSEA come from the germline V gene. Trimming removed 4 bases at V and 3 bases at J, with 10 bases between. The CDR3 region has the DNA TGCAGCGTTGCTGTAGAAATCAATCAGCCCCAGCATTTT. Amino acids: CSVAVEINQPQHF.

The V gene is TRBV13, the J gene TRBJ1-5; no clear D. The CDR3 is 13 residues long. V lost 3 bases and J 5 bases, leaving 8 bases between the germline ends. Germline-derived CDR1 and CDR2 are PRHDT and FYEKMQ (reference sequence). The CDR3 coding sequence is TGTGCCAGCAGCTTGCGGGGAGATCAGCCCCAGCATTTT. It encodes CASSLRGDQPQHF.

The rearrangement links TRBV19 to TRBJ2-5; 12 bases line up with TRBD1. With 3 bases clipped from V and 5 bases from J, the junction kept 7 bases outside the gene matches. The V gene's germline CDR1 is LNHDA and CDR2 SQIVND (reference sequence). The CDR3 contains 16 residues. The DNA of the CDR3 is TGTGCCAGTAGTATCTCGGGACAGGGGGCGTTCGAGACCCAGTACTTC. The encoded protein is CASSISGQGAFETQYF. The whole variable domain, remainder taken from reference TRBV19 and TRBJ2-5, is DGGITQSPKYLFRKEGQNVTLSCEQNLNHDAMYWYRQDPGQGLRLIYYSQIVNDFQKGDIAEGYSVSREKKESFPLTVTSAQKNPTAFYLCASSISGQGAFETQYFGPGTRLLVL.

The rearrangement joins TRBV12-5 to TRBJ1-2; D gene uncertain. V was trimmed by 0 bases and J by 4 bases, leaving 9 bases between them. Germline assignment: CDR1 LGHNT and CDR2 FRNRAP. This CDR3 is built from 14 residues. The CDR3 reads CASGLVTVGYGYTF. The CDR3 nucleotides read TGTGCTAGTGGTTTGGTAACAGTGGGCTATGGCTACACCTTC.

V is TRBV21-1 and J is TRBJ2-7; the listed D gene, TRBD2, was not tested against the DNA. TRBV21-1 is described as a pseudogene. The CDR3 has 17 residues. CDR3 residues: CASSKGGAGVFSYEQYF. CDR3 in DNA: TGTGCCAGCAGCAAAGGAGGGGCGGGGGTCTTCTCCTACGAGCAGTACTTC.

A single count supports this clone. The chain has TRBV7-9 and TRBJ2-1, with D maybe TRBD1 (6 bases). Per germline, CDR1 SEHNR and CDR2 FQNEAQ (reference sequence). The length of the CDR3 is 15 residues. The ends were cut back, 7 bases at V and 4 bases at J, with 17 bases in the middle. This chain's CDR3 is CASNDGQLFYNEQFF. CDR3 sequence (DNA): TGTGCCAGCAACGACGGACAGCTGTTTTACAATGAGCAGTTCTTC.

Here the CDR3 reads CASSLDSVGPSGYEQYF. CDR3 sequence (DNA): TGTGCCAGCAGCTTAGATTCTGTCGGGCCTAGCGGCTACGAGCAGTACTTC. V gene TRBV11-2 combines with J gene TRBJ2-7; 7 positions match TRBD2. Per the germline V gene, CDR1 is SGHAT and CDR2 is FQNNGV. V dropped 0 bases and J dropped 3; count of bases not matched to a gene: 11. CDR3 length: 17 amino acids. The whole variable domain, filled in from reference TRBV11-2 and TRBJ2-7, reads EAGVAQSPRYKIIEKRQSVAFWCNPISGHATLYWYQQILGQGPKLLIQFQNNGVVDDSQLPKDRFSAERLKGVDSTLKIQPAKLEDSAVYLCASSLDSVGPSGYEQYFGPGTRLTVT.

This clone has more than one count but fewer than ten. The gene calls are TRBV5-5 and TRBJ1-2, with a weak D call TRBD1 (6 bases). Trimming removed 0 bases from V and 7 bases from J, with 13 bases in between. Germline CDR1 is SGHKS and CDR2 is YYEKEE (reference sequence). The CDR3 runs 14 residues. The CDR3 DNA reads as TGTGCCAGCAGCTTGGCGGCAGGGGCGTCTGGCTACACCTTC. It yields the protein CASSLAAGASGYTF.

This clone was counted a few times. This chain connects TRBV7-9 to TRBJ1-2, with 8 bases identical to TRBD1. The V gene end was trimmed by 2 bases and the J gene end by 5 bases; junction bases not matched to a gene: 4. CDR1 SEHNR and CDR2 FQNEAQ come from the germline V gene (reference sequence). The CDR3 length is 14 residues. The CDR3 nucleotides are TGTGCCAGCAGCTTACTGGACAGGGCTTATGGCTACACCTTC. Translating it yields CASSLLDRAYGYTF.

This clone was seen a handful of times. The CDR3 region is CAGRQGANQPQHF. In DNA form, the CDR3 reads TGTGCCGGGAGACAGGGGGCAAATCAGCCCCAGCATTTT. This sequence joins TRBV6-5 and TRBJ1-5, with 10 positions matching TRBD1. Germline V gene data show CDR1 as MNHEY and CDR2 as SVGAGI. Trimming removed 11 bases from V and 4 bases from J; junction bases left unmatched: 5. The CDR3 sequence is 13 residues long.

The chain recombines TRBV25-1 with TRBJ2-1, with 8 bases fitting TRBD1. Germline V CDR1 and CDR2: MGHDK, SYGVNS. This CDR3 is built from 17 residues. J lost 3 bases, V lost 2 bases, and 9 bases had no gene match. CDR3 sequence: CASSEATGQGDYNEQFF. CDR3 DNA: TGTGCCAGCAGTGAAGCGACAGGACAGGGAGACTACAATGAGCAGTTCTTC.

The CDR3 here is CASSDSGQAYEQYF. CDR3 bases: TGTGCCAGCAGTGATTCCGGACAAGCTTACGAGCAGTACTTC. The gene calls are TRBV2 and TRBJ2-7; D may be TRBD1 (5 bases). Germline CDR1 reads SNHLY; CDR2 reads FYNNEI. This CDR3 comprises 14 residues. V was pared by 3 bases and J by 4 bases, with 13 bases between.

The CDR3 nucleotides read TGTGCCACCAGTGATCGGGGGGCGACAGATACGCAGTATTTT. This gives the protein CATSDRGATDTQYF. V and J are TRBV24-1 and TRBJ2-3; D may be TRBD2 (7 bases). The CDR3 is made up of 14 amino acids. V lost 3 bases and J 3 bases, leaving 9 bases between the germline ends. Per the germline V gene, CDR1 is KGHDR and CDR2 is SFDVKD.

This clone was counted between two and nine times. The V call is TRBV5-1, the J call TRBJ2-1, with D hard to call. Germline-derived CDR1 and CDR2 are SGHRS and YFSETQ. V lost 0 bases to trimming and J lost 5 bases, with 6 bases between them. The CDR3 has 13 amino acids. CDR3 loop: CASSLGRDNEQFF. The DNA of the CDR3 is TGCGCCAGCAGCTTGGGTAGAGACAATGAGCAGTTCTTC.

The chain combines TRBV19 with TRBJ1-5; D remains ambiguous. Germline CDR1 and CDR2: LNHDA and SQIVND (reference sequence). The length of the CDR3 is 10 residues. V dropped 5 bases and J dropped 7 bases, with 3 bases sitting between them. The CDR3 spells CASSPQPQHF. The CDR3 bases are TGTGCCAGTAGTCCACAGCCCCAGCATTTT.

J is TRBJ2-2 and V is TRBV10-3, with TRBD1 identical over 7 bases. The CDR3 consists of 17 residues. CDR1 is ENHRY, CDR2 SYGVKD, per germline. The V and J ends lost 3 bases and 0 bases, in that order; junction bases with no gene match: 7. The CDR3 protein is CAISDQQGTPNTGELFF. The CDR3 DNA follows: TGTGCCATCAGTGACCAACAGGGGACCCCGAACACCGGGGAGCTGTTTTTT.

J is TRBJ2-7 and V is TRBV6-5; the D gene is possibly TRBD1 (7 bases). The CDR3 spans 13 residues. Trimming took off 6 bases at V and 2 bases at J, with 11 bases between the two ends. The V gene's germline CDR1 is MNHEY and CDR2 SVGAGI. The CDR3 loop is CASSQGGTYEQYF. DNA of the CDR3: TGTGCCAGCAGCCAGGGGGGCACCTACGAGCAGTACTTC.